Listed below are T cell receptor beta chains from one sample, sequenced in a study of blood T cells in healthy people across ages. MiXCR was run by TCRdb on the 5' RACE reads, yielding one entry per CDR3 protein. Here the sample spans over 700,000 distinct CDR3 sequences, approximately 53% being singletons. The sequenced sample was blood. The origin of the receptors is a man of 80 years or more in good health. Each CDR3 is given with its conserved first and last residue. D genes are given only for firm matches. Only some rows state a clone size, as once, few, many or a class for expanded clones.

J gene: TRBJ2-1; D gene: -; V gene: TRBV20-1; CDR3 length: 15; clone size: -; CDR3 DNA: TGCAGTGCTACGTCCGGGACCACCACGGCACGGGAGCAGTTCTTC; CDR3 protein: CSATSGTTTAREQFF
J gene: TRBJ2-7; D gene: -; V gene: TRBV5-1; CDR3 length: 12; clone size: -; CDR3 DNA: TGCGCCAGCATCTTTGAGGGCCGGGAGCAGTACTTC; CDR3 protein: CASIFEGREQYF
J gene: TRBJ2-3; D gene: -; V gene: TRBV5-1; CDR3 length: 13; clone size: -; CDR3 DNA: TGCGCCAGCAGCTTGGTGTTCACAGATACGCAGTATTTT; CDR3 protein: CASSLVFTDTQYF
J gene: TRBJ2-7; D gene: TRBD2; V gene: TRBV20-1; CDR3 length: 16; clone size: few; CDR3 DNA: TGCAGTGCTAGTGGGGGGACTAGCGGGACGATCTACGAGCAGTACTTC; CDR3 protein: CSASGGTSGTIYEQYF
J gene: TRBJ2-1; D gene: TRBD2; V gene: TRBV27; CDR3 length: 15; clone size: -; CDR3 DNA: TGTGCCAGCAGCGGAGCGGGAGTTGGTTCCCATGAGCAGTTCTTC; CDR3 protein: CASSGAGVGSHEQFF
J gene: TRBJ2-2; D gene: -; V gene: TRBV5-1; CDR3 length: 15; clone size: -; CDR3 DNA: TGCGCCAGCAGCGGCCGGGTGGCTAACACCGGGGAGCTGTTTTTT; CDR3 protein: CASSGRVANTGELFF
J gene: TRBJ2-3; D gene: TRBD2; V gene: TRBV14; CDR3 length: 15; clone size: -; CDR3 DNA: TGTGCCAGCAGCCAAGTTCCACCGGGACTAGCGAAACAGTATTTT; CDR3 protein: CASSQVPPGLAKQYF
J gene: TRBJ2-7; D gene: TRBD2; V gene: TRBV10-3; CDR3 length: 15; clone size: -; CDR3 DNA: TGTGCCATCAGTGCCCCGACTAGCGGGAGCTACGAGCAGTACTTC; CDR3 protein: CAISAPTSGSYEQYF
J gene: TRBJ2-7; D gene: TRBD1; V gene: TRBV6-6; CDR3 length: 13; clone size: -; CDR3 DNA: TGTGCCAGCTCTGGACAGGTCTCCTACGAGCAGTACTTC; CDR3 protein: CASSGQVSYEQYF
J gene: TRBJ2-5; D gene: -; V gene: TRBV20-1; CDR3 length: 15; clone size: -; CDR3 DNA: TGCAGTGCTGGGCTAATGGGACCAGAAAAGGAGACCCAGTACTTC; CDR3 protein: CSAGLMGPEKETQYF